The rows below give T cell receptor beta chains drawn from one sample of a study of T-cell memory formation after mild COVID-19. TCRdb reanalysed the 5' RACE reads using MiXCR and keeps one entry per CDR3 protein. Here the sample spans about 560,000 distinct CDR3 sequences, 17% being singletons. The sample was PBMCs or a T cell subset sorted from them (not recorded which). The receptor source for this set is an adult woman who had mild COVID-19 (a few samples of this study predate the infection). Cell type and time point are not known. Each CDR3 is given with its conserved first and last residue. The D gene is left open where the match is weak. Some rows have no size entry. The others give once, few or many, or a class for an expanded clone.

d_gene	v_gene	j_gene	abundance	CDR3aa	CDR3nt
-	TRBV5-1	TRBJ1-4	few	CASSLNLRGANEKLFF	TGCGCCAGCAGCTTGAATCTTCGGGGGGCAAATGAAAAACTGTTTTTT
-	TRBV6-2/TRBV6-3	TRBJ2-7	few	CASTRDRGISPEQYF	TGTGCCAGCACGCGAGACCGGGGAATCTCCCCGGAGCAGTACTTC
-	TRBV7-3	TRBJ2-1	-	CASSLGLPTYNEQFF	TGTGCCAGCAGCTTAGGGCTACCGACCTACAATGAGCAGTTCTTC
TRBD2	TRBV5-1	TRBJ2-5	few	CASSLEASGRETQYF	TGCGCCAGCAGCTTGGAGGCCAGCGGGAGAGAGACCCAGTACTTC
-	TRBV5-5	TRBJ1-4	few	CASSPVRLSRLMKEKLFF	TGTGCCAGCAGCCCGGTTCGGCTGTCACGCCTAATGAAGGAAAAACTGTTTTTT
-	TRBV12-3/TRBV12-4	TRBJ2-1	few	CASSPRSTAGDGEQFF	TGTGCCAGCAGCCCTCGATCGACAGCTGGAGACGGTGAGCAGTTCTTC
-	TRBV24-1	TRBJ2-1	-	CATSDVGKGGQFF	TGTGCCACCAGTGATGTAGGGAAAGGAGGGCAGTTCTTC
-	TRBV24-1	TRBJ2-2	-	CATSDLTQGGTGELFF	TGTGCCACCAGTGATTTGACCCAGGGCGGCACCGGGGAGCTGTTTTTT
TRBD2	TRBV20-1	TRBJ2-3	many	CSAKGLAGVGDGTTDTQYF	TGCAGTGCCAAGGGACTAGCGGGAGTGGGGGATGGGACCACAGATACGCAGTATTTT
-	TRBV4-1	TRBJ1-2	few	CASSPSRWLTYGYTF	TGCGCCAGCAGCCCCAGCAGGTGGCTGACCTATGGCTACACCTTC
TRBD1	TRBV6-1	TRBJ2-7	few	CASSEGPGGSYEQYF	TGTGCCAGCAGTGAAGGGCCAGGGGGCTCCTACGAGCAGTACTTC
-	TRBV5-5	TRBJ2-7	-	CASSLGPTGPSSYEQYF	TGTGCCAGCAGCCTTGGCCCGACGGGGCCTAGCTCCTACGAGCAGTACTTC
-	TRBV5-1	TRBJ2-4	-	CASKGSKNIQYF	TGCGCCAGCAAGGGCTCCAAAAACATTCAGTACTTC
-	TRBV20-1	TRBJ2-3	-	CSATRERNTDTQYF	TGCAGTGCTACCCGGGAGCGGAACACAGATACGCAGTATTTT
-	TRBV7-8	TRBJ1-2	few	CASSSRGATFGYTF	TGTGCCAGCAGCTCTCGGGGGGCAACTTTTGGCTACACCTTC
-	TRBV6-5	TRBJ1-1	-	CASKTGANTEAFF	TGTGCCAGCAAAACAGGTGCTAACACTGAAGCTTTCTTT
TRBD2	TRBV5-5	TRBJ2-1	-	CASSLSLAGGLGEQFF	TGTGCCAGCAGCTTGTCCCTAGCGGGGGGGCTGGGTGAGCAGTTCTTC
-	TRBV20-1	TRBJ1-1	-	CSAIDGHQNTEAFF	TGCAGTGCGATTGACGGACATCAGAACACTGAAGCTTTCTTT
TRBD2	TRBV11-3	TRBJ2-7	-	CASSLDERDYEQYF	TGTGCCAGCAGCTTAGACGAGCGGGACTACGAGCAGTACTTC
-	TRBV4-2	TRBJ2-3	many	CASSQAGGPDTQYF	TGTGCCAGCAGCCAGGCCGGGGGCCCAGATACGCAGTATTTT
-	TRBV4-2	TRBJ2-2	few	CASSQVEGGELFF	TGTGCCAGCAGCCAAGTTGAGGGAGGGGAGCTGTTTTTT
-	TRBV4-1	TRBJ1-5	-	CASSQAPGNQPQHF	TGCGCCAGCAGCCAGGCGCCGGGCAATCAGCCCCAGCATTTT
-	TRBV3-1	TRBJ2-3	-	CASSQGMVSDTQYF	TGTGCCAGCAGCCAAGGGATGGTTTCGGATACGCAGTATTTT
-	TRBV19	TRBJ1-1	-	CASSIGGFTEAFF	TGTGCCAGTAGTATTGGGGGGTTCACTGAAGCTTTCTTT
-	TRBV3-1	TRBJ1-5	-	CASSLRTWGNNQPQHF	TGTGCCAGCAGCCTCCGGACATGGGGTAACAATCAGCCCCAGCATTTT
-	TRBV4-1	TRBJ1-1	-	CASSQALAYRFNTEAFF	TGCGCCAGCAGCCAAGCCTTAGCATACAGGTTCAACACTGAAGCTTTCTTT
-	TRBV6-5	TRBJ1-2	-	CASSYPGESGYTF	TGTGCCAGCAGTTACCCGGGAGAAAGTGGCTACACCTTC
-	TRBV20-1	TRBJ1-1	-	CSAQKGTSDRNTEAFF	TGCAGTGCTCAGAAAGGTACTTCGGACAGGAACACTGAAGCTTTCTTT
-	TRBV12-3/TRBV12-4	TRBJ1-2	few	CASSLQEPPYGYTF	TGTGCCAGCAGTTTACAGGAACCGCCGTATGGCTACACCTTC
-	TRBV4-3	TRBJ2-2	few	CASSQDTGPTGELFF	TGCGCCAGCAGCCAAGATACCGGACCCACCGGGGAGCTGTTTTTT
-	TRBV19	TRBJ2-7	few	CASRGRSGLSYEQYF	TGTGCCAGTAGGGGGAGGAGCGGCCTCTCCTACGAGCAGTACTTC
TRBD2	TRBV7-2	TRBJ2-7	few	CASSLGGGGLASEQYF	TGTGCCAGCAGCTTAGGCGGCGGGGGACTAGCTTCCGAGCAGTACTTC
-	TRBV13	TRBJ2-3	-	CASSPTLIDPDTQYF	TGTGCCAGCAGCCCAACCCTTATAGACCCAGATACGCAGTATTTT
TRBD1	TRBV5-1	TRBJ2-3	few	CASNMGPTGRGTDTQYF	TGCGCCAGCAACATGGGACCGACAGGGCGAGGCACAGATACGCAGTATTTT
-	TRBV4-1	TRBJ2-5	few	CASSQVIRGQETQYF	TGCGCCAGCAGCCAAGTCATCCGGGGGCAAGAGACCCAGTACTTC
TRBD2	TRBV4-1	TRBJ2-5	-	CASSPLAGVEETQYF	TGCGCCAGCAGCCCCTTAGCGGGGGTTGAAGAGACCCAGTACTTC
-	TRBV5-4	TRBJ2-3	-	CASSFSGFTDTQYF	TGTGCCAGCAGCTTTAGCGGCTTCACAGATACGCAGTATTTT
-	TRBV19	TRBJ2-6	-	CASRLGSSGANVLTF	TGTGCCAGTAGGCTAGGTAGCTCTGGGGCCAACGTCCTGACTTTC
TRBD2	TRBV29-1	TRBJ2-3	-	CSGLLAVTDTQYF	TGCAGCGGGCTACTAGCGGTCACAGATACGCAGTATTTT
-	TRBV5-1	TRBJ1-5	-	CASSAGPGDGNQPQHF	TGCGCCAGCAGCGCCGGGCCAGGGGATGGCAATCAGCCCCAGCATTTT
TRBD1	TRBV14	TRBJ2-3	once	CASSQAQRTGSQYF	TGTGCCAGCAGCCAAGCCCAACGGACAGGGTCGCAGTATTTT
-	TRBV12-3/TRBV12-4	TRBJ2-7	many	CASRLLGSNEQYF	TGTGCCAGCAGGCTATTGGGCTCCAACGAGCAGTACTTC
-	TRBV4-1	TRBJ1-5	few	CASSRDSTAPEYSNQPQHF	TGCGCCAGCAGCCGAGACTCCACCGCCCCCGAATATAGCAATCAGCCCCAGCATTTT
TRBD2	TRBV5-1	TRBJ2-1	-	CASSLLSGGAGSYNEQFF	TGCGCCAGCAGCTTGCTCAGCGGGGGGGCCGGGTCCTACAATGAGCAGTTCTTC
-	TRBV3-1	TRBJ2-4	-	CASSQVWDIQYF	TGTGCCAGCAGCCAAGTTTGGGACATTCAGTACTTC
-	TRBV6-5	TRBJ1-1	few	CASSYSDSTEAFF	TGTGCCAGCAGTTACTCGGACAGCACTGAAGCTTTCTTT
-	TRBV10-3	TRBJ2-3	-	CAISATSSLDTQYF	TGTGCCATCAGTGCTACTAGCAGTCTAGATACGCAGTATTTT
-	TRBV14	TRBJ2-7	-	CASRPSASYEQYF	TGTGCCAGCAGGCCCTCCGCCTCCTACGAGCAGTACTTC
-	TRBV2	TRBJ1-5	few	CASSERRGPNQPQHF	TGTGCCAGCAGTGAACGCAGGGGCCCCAATCAGCCCCAGCATTTT
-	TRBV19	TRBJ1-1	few	CASTTPVGWGDTEAFF	TGTGCCAGTACCACACCGGTCGGCTGGGGGGACACTGAAGCTTTCTTT
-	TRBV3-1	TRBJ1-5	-	CASSPSNTNQPQHF	TGTGCCAGCAGCCCCTCAAACACAAATCAGCCCCAGCATTTT
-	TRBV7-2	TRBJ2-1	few	CASSLWGYNEQFF	TGTGCCAGCAGCTTATGGGGATACAATGAGCAGTTCTTC
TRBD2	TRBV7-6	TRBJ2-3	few	CASSLLGLAYSSTDTQYF	TGTGCCAGCAGCTTATTGGGACTAGCGTACTCTAGCACAGATACGCAGTATTTT
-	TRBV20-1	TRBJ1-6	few	CRGYRLDGLNSPLHF	TGCAGAGGTTACAGACTCGACGGACTTAATTCACCCCTCCACTTT
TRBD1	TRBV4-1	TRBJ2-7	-	CASSPGQGAVYEQYF	TGCGCCAGCAGTCCGGGACAGGGGGCCGTCTACGAGCAGTACTTC
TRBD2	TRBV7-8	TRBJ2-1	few	CASSLPRSGSSYNEQFF	TGTGCCAGCAGCTTACCAAGGAGCGGGAGCTCCTACAATGAGCAGTTCTTC
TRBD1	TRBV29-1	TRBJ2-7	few	CSVGFWGDRTYEQYF	TGCAGCGTGGGATTTTGGGGGGACAGGACCTACGAGCAGTACTTC